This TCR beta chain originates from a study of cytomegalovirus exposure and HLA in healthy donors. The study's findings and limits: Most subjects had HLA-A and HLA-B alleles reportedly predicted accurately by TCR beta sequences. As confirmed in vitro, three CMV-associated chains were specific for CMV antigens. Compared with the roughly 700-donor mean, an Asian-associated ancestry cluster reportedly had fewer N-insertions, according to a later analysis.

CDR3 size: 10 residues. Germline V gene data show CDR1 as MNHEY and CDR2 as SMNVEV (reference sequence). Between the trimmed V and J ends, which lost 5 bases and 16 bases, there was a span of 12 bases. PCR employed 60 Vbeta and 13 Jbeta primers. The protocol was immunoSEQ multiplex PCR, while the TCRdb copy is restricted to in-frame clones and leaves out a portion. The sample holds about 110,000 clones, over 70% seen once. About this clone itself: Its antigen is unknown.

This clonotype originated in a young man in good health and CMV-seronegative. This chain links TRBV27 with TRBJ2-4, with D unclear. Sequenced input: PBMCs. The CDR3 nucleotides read TGTGCCAGCAGTACGCTCCCGCGATACTTC. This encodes CASSTLPRYF.